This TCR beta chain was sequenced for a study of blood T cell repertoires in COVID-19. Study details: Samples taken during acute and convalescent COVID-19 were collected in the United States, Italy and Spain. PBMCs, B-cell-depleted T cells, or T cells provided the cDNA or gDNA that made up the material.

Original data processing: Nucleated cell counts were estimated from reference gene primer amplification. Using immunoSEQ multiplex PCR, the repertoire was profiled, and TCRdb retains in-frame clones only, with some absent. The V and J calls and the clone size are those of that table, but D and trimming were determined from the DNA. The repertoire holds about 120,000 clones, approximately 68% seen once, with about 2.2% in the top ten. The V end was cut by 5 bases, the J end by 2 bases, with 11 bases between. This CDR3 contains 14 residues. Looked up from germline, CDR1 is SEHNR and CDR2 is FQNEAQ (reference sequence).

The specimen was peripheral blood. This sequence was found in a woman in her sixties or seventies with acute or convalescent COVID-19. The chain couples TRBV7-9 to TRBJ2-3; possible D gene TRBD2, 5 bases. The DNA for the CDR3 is TGTGCCAGCAGCCTCGAGGGAACCACAGATACGCAGTATTTT. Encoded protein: CASSLEGTTDTQYF.